These 13 T cell receptor beta chains came from one sample sequenced in a study of blood T cell repertoires in COVID-19. Sequenced by immunoSEQ multiplex PCR; TCRdb stores in-frame clones only, minus some. Of roughly 260,000 clones in the sample, approximately 86% were seen once. What was sequenced was peripheral blood. These receptors came from a man aged 40-49 years who had recovered from COVID-19.

V is TRBV30 and J is TRBJ1-4; D possibly corresponds to TRBD1 (5 bases). CDR1 and CDR2 from the germline V gene are GTSNPN and SVGIG (reference sequence). This CDR3 is 13 amino acids long. With 2 bases removed from V and 10 bases from J, the gap between germline ends came to 14 bases. DNA for the CDR3: TGTGCCTGGAGTCCGGGGGGTAGGGGAAAACTGTTTTTT. The encoded protein is CAWSPGGRGKLFF. Drawing the rest from reference TRBV30 and TRBJ1-4, the complete variable domain is SQTIHQWPATLVQPVGSPLSLECTVEGTSNPNLYWYRQAAGRGLQLLFYSVGIGQISSEVPQNLSASRPQDRQFILSSKKLLLSDSGFYLCAWSPGGRGKLFFGSGTQLSVL.

The chain recombines TRBV2 with TRBJ1-6; D remains unclear. Per germline, CDR1 SNHLY and CDR2 FYNNEI. The CDR3 is made up of 17 amino acids. Trimming stripped 3 bases from V and 5 bases from J, with 17 bases between. The CDR3 spells CASSDPRSRGNNSPLHF. The CDR3 nucleotides read TGTGCCAGCAGTGACCCCCGCAGCCGCGGCAATAATTCACCCCTCCACTTT.

The chain uses TRBV27 and TRBJ2-1, with TRBD2 matching 9 bases. Germline-derived CDR1 and CDR2 are MNHEY and SMNVEV (reference sequence). The trim removed 3 bases at V and 6 bases at J, leaving 12 bases unmatched. The CDR3 has 17 residues. The CDR3 DNA is TGTGCCAGCAGTTTCGGCCTGGGACTAGCAGGGGCCAATGAGCAGTTCTTC. Protein sequence: CASSFGLGLAGANEQFF.

The chain recombines TRBV21-1 with TRBJ2-1; TRBD2, the D gene given by the table, was not confirmed from the DNA. TRBV21-1 is marked as a pseudogene. CDR3 length: 16 residues. CDR3 in amino acids: CASSKGLAGVDNEQFF. The CDR3 bases are TGTGCCAGCAGCAAAGGTCTAGCGGGAGTTGACAATGAGCAGTTCTTC.

CDR3 loop: CASSHTGSLKPQHF. CDR3 nucleotides: TGTGCCAGCAGCCATACCGGGTCCCTAAAGCCCCAGCATTTT. The rearrangement links TRBV7-9 to TRBJ1-5; D remains ambiguous. Germline values: CDR1 SEHNR, CDR2 FQNEAQ (reference sequence). CDR3 length: 14 amino acids. V lost 5 bases and J 8 bases, leaving 16 bases between the germline ends.

The CDR3 DNA follows: TGCGCCAGCACGACGGGAGGGTTCGACAATGAGCAGTTCTTC. It translates to CASTTGGFDNEQFF. This chain connects TRBV5-1 to TRBJ2-1; 8 bases fit TRBD2. The CDR3 runs to 14 residues. J lost 5 bases, V lost 6 bases, and 7 bases had no gene match. The germline gives CDR1 SGHRS, CDR2 YFSETQ.

The chain couples TRBV6-6 to TRBJ1-5; D possibly corresponds to TRBD1 (5 bases). Per germline, CDR1 MNHNY and CDR2 SVGAGI (reference sequence). Trimming removed 6 bases from V and 4 bases from J, with 10 bases in between. There are 13 residues in the CDR3. CDR3 DNA sequence: TGTGCCAGCAGACTCGACAGTAATCAGCCCCAGCATTTT. Its protein product is CASRLDSNQPQHF.

This clone was detected a few times. The chain couples TRBV12-3 or TRBV12-4 to TRBJ1-1; D gene unclear. V dropped 5 bases and J dropped 6 bases, with 7 bases sitting between them. CDR3 length: 11 residues. This chain's CDR3 is CASSNFAEAFF. The DNA of the CDR3 is TGTGCCAGCAGTAATTTCGCTGAAGCTTTCTTT.

This clone was recorded only once. The gene calls are TRBV27 and TRBJ2-5; 7 positions agree with TRBD1. V was pared by 6 bases and J by 5 bases, with 9 bases of the junction left unmatched. Germline V CDR1 and CDR2: MNHEY, SMNVEV (reference sequence). The CDR3 totals 14 residues. The DNA of the CDR3 is TGTGCCAGCAGCCCAGACAGGGTGACCGAGACCCAGTACTTC. As protein: CASSPDRVTETQYF.

DNA for the CDR3: TGTGCCACCAGCAGAGATAGAGAGGCTAGCGGGAGGCCCAATGAGCAGTTCTTC. It encodes CATSRDREASGRPNEQFF. The chain recombines TRBV15 with TRBJ2-1, with TRBD2 matching 11 bases. This CDR3 is built from 18 residues. Trimming cost V 0 bases and J 6 bases; bases outside gene matches: 10. The germline CDR1 and CDR2 sequences are LNHNV and YYDKDF (reference sequence).

This clone occurred a few times. The rearrangement links TRBV12-5 to TRBJ2-1, with TRBD1 as a possible D gene (6 bases). V shed 6 bases and J shed 2 bases, with 11 bases lying between them. The CDR3 length is 14 residues. Germline V lookup: CDR1 LGHNT, CDR2 FRNRAP. The CDR3 sequence is CASGNTGTYNEQFF. The CDR3 DNA sequence: TGTGCTAGTGGGAATACAGGGACCTACAATGAGCAGTTCTTC.

CDR3 loop: CASGLVLGAGGGTDTQYF. The CDR3 coding sequence is TGTGCTAGTGGTTTGGTACTGGGAGCGGGTGGCGGCACAGATACGCAGTATTTT. The chain recombines TRBV12-5 with TRBJ2-3, with a possible D match to TRBD2 (6 bases). The CDR3 has 18 amino acids. Per germline, CDR1 LGHNT and CDR2 FRNRAP. Trimming left V 0 bases short and J 1 base short, with 17 bases between.

The genes are TRBV2 and TRBJ2-7, with a possible D match to TRBD1 (6 bases). CDR1 is SNHLY and CDR2 is FYNNEI in the germline V gene. The CDR3 is 11 amino acids. Trimming cost V 5 bases and J 4 bases, with 6 bases left between them. This CDR3 reads CASSQGYEQYF. Here the CDR3 DNA reads TGTGCCAGCAGTCAGGGGTACGAGCAGTACTTC.